This T cell receptor beta chain is from a study of control samples from healthy donors and cancer patients. Sequencing used immunoSEQ multiplex PCR; TCRdb keeps in-frame clones, though not all of them. The sample gives 100,000 to 150,000 clones, about 92% of which show up once; about 2.2% is in the top ten. Germline CDR1 SGHRS, CDR2 YFSETQ. Trimming removed 4 bases from V and 3 bases from J, with 10 bases in between. The CDR3 extends over 13 amino acids. J is TRBJ2-5 and V is TRBV5-1, with D maybe TRBD2 (5 bases). Sequenced input: blood. The TCR sequence derives from a woman in her fifties or sixties in good health. The CDR3 DNA follows: TGCGCCAGCAGCGAAGTGACTAAAGAGACCCAGTACTTC. Its protein is CASSEVTKETQYF.